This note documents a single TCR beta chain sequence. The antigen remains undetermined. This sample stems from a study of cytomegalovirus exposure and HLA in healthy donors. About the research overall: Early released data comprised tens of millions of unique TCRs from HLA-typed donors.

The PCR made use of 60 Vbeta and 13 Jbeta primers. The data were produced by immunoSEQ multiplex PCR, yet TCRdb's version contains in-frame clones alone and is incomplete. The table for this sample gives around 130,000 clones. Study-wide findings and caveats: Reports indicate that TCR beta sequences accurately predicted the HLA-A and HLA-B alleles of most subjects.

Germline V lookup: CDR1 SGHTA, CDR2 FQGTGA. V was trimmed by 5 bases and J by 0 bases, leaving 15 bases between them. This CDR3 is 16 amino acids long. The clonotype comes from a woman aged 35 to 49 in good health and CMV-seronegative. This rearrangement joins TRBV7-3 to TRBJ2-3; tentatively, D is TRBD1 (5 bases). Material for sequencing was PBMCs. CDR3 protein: CASSPTQGHSTDTQYF. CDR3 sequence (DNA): TGTGCCAGCAGCCCCACGCAGGGTCATAGCACAGATACGCAGTATTTT. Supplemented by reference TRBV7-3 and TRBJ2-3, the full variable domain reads GAGVSQTPSNKVTEKGKYVELRCDPISGHTALYWYRQSLGQGPEFLIYFQGTGAADDSGLPNDRFFAVRPEGSVSTLKIQRTERGDSAVYLCASSPTQGHSTDTQYFGPGTRLTVL.